This T cell receptor beta chain was retrieved from a study of Graves' ophthalmopathy and Graves' hyperthyroidism. At the level of the study: The study drew peripheral blood at initial diagnosis, before any treatment. General study points: Most thyroid-expanded clonotypes exceeding 0.001 frequency were also found in blood.

This CDR3 contains 13 residues. Germline loops: CDR1 WSHSY, CDR2 SAAADI. Between the trimmed V and J ends, which lost 8 bases and 3 bases, there was a span of 13 bases. Beta-chain TCR CDR3 regions were amplified from RNA transcripts. HTBI primers served in a first-round RT-PCR, which a second-round multiplex PCR followed. Via MiXCR, TCRdb re-called the multiplex PCR reads, giving one row per CDR3 protein. The table includes a few hundred thousand distinct CDR3 sequences, 20% to 25% detected once. This clonotype was counted only a few times. Its antigen is not known. The sequence came from a woman aged 18-35 years with stable Graves' hyperthyroidism. Source material: peripheral blood. The rearrangement uses TRBV10-2 and TRBJ1-2; unclear D gene. The CDR3: CASATTEDYGYTF. In DNA, the CDR3 is TGCGCCAGCGCAACTACAGAGGACTATGGCTACACCTTC.